Below are 28 T cell receptor beta chains sequenced from a single sample in a study of persistence of HIV-infected CD4 T cells. This was the immunoSEQ version 4 assay in survey mode. The protocol was immunoSEQ multiplex PCR, while the TCRdb copy is restricted to in-frame clones and leaves out a portion. The sample includes fewer than 35,000 clones, roughly 82% of them seen just once. The stimulus was lysate of CMV-infected fibroblasts, around 9.3 ug/mL. Sorted nonresponding memory CD4+ T cells were CD40L-negative, CD69-negative, CD45RO-high. The antigens these receptors bind are not known. The source was CD4+ T cells sorted from PBMCs after roughly 17-hour stimulation, collected from a patient who received antiretroviral therapy. The receptors stem from an adult woman with HIV who was CMV-seropositive.

This chain joins TRBV10-3 and TRBJ1-1; D not resolved. The CDR3 contains 13 residues. Germline V gene data show CDR1 as ENHRY and CDR2 as SYGVKD. Trimming stripped 1 base from V and 4 bases from J, with 7 bases between. The CDR3 DNA sequence: TGTGCCATCAGTGAGTATCCTATCACTGAAGCTTTCTTT. Its translation is CAISEYPITEAFF.

The V gene is TRBV19, the J gene TRBJ2-7; 8 nucleotides match TRBD1. Germline CDR1 and CDR2: LNHDA and SQIVND (reference sequence). J was trimmed by 0 bases and V by 7 bases; bases with no gene match: 2. The CDR3 is made up of 13 amino acids. CDR3 in DNA: TGTGCCAGTACAGGACAGGGCTCCTACGAGCAGTACTTC. Translating it yields CASTGQGSYEQYF.

The J gene is TRBJ2-1, the V gene TRBV10-3, with 9 bases identical to TRBD1. Germline loops: CDR1 ENHRY, CDR2 SYGVKD. V lost 7 bases, J lost 6 bases, and 10 bases stayed unmatched. The CDR3 extends over 15 amino acids. The CDR3 reads CAIMSQGALSNEQFF. CDR3 nucleotide sequence: TGTGCCATCATGTCACAGGGGGCTCTCAGCAATGAGCAGTTCTTC.

This sequence joins TRBV29-1 and TRBJ2-1, with a weak D call TRBD1 (5 bases). Germline V gene data show CDR1 as SQVTM and CDR2 as ANQGSEA. This CDR3 has 14 residues. Trimming left V 7 bases short and J 5 bases short, with 18 bases between. The CDR3 nucleotides read TGCAGCGCCCCCCGGGCAGGGTATAACAATGAGCAGTTCTTC. It translates to CSAPRAGYNNEQFF.

The CDR3 DNA reads as TGCAGCGTTTCTAAAGGGACTAGCGGGAGCCCAGATACGCAGTATTTT. Its translation: CSVSKGTSGSPDTQYF. The J gene is TRBJ2-3, the V gene TRBV29-1, with 14 bases fitting TRBD2. The CDR3 is 16 amino acids. The V segment lost 5 bases and the J segment 4 bases; nucleotides outside the gene matches: 8. Germline V gene data show CDR1 as SQVTM and CDR2 as ANQGSEA.

The DNA for the CDR3 is TGTGCCTGGAGTGTACTTTCCGGGACAGGGTTAACCGGGGAGCTGTTTTTT. It specifies CAWSVLSGTGLTGELFF. The V and J genes are TRBV30 and TRBJ2-2; 9 nucleotides line up with TRBD1. Germline V gene lookup returns CDR1 GTSNPN and CDR2 SVGIG (reference sequence). J was trimmed by 5 bases and V by 0 bases; bases with no gene match: 10. This CDR3 is built from 17 residues.

The V and J genes are TRBV16 and TRBJ1-1; weak D call: TRBD1 (5 bases). Trimming pared 4 bases from V and 0 bases from J, leaving 15 bases between. Germline CDR1 is KGHSY and CDR2 is FQNENV. The CDR3 length is 16 residues. CDR3 protein: CASSPTRDGLNTEAFF. The CDR3 DNA reads as TGTGCCAGCAGCCCGACCCGGGACGGGTTGAACACTGAAGCTTTCTTT. The full variable domain, rest sourced from reference TRBV16 and TRBJ1-1, is GEEVAQTPKHLVRGEGQKAKLYCAPIKGHSYVFWYQQVLKNEFKFLISFQNENVFDETGMPKERFSAKCLPNSPCSLEIQATKLEDSAVYFCASSPTRDGLNTEAFFGQGTRLTVV.

The rearrangement links TRBV19 to TRBJ2-1; TRBD2 agrees at 9 bases. This CDR3 contains 15 residues. V lost 10 bases, J lost 3 bases, and 10 bases stayed unmatched. Germline loops: CDR1 LNHDA, CDR2 SQIVND (reference sequence). As DNA, the CDR3 is TGTGCCACCCGGAGTAGCGGGGGCCTCTACAATGAGCAGTTCTTC. This codes for CATRSSGGLYNEQFF.

This chain connects TRBV9 to TRBJ2-5; 9 bases are shared with TRBD1. V trimming: 3 bases; J trimming: 3 bases; junction bases outside the gene matches: 3. The CDR3 sequence is 14 residues long. Germline V CDR1 and CDR2: SGDLS, YYNGEE. CDR3 residues: CASSAGTGKETQYF. The DNA of the CDR3 is TGTGCCAGCAGCGCCGGGACAGGGAAAGAGACCCAGTACTTC.

The chain combines TRBV6-5 with TRBJ1-2, with 8 nucleotides matching TRBD1. V gave up 0 bases and J gave up 7 bases; unmatched junction bases: 4. This CDR3 spans 14 amino acids. CDR1 is MNHEY and CDR2 is SVGAGI in the germline V gene. The CDR3 protein is CASSYSTGARGYTF. As DNA, the CDR3 is TGTGCCAGCAGTTACTCGACAGGGGCGCGTGGCTACACCTTC.

V and J are TRBV29-1 and TRBJ1-2; tentatively, D is TRBD1 (6 bases). Germline loops: CDR1 SQVTM, CDR2 ANQGSEA. The CDR3 spans 14 residues. V lost 6 bases to trimming and J lost 6 bases, with 20 bases between them. CDR3 sequence (DNA): TGCAGCGTGGGTCTTGAGGGGGAGAGAGATGGCTACACCTTC. The encoded protein is CSVGLEGERDGYTF.

The CDR3 protein is CASSPILAGGGETQYF. CDR3 DNA sequence: TGTGCCAGCAGCCCGATCCTAGCGGGAGGGGGGGAGACCCAGTACTTC. This chain joins TRBV3-1 (or the pseudogene TRBV3-2) and TRBJ2-5; 12 nucleotides line up with TRBD2. V gave up 4 bases and J gave up 5 bases; unmatched junction bases: 8. This CDR3 spans 16 amino acids. CDR1 is LGHDT, CDR2 YNNKEL, per germline (reference sequence).

The rearrangement uses TRBV12-2 and TRBJ1-2. TRBV12-2 is a pseudogene locus. CDR3 length equals 12 residues. In DNA form, the CDR3 reads TGTGCAAGTCGCTTAGGCGTTTATGGCTACACCTTC. The encoded protein is CASRLGVYGYTF.

The CDR3: CASSPPGTSRFNEQFF. The CDR3 coding sequence is TGTGCCAGCAGCCCCCCCGGGACTAGCAGGTTCAATGAGCAGTTCTTC. The V and J genes are TRBV7-9 and TRBJ2-1; 9 nucleotides line up with TRBD2. Germline V gene lookup returns CDR1 SEHNR and CDR2 FQNEAQ (reference sequence). The CDR3 has 16 residues. The junction had 11 bases not matched to a gene; V was cut back by 5 bases and J by 6 bases.

V usage is TRBV5-6 and J usage is TRBJ1-2, with 7 bases that match TRBD1. The V gene's germline CDR1 is SGHDT and CDR2 YYEEEE. J lost 6 bases, V lost 1 base, and 3 bases had no gene match. This CDR3 spans 13 amino acids. The CDR3 spells CASSLRQGDGYTF. CDR3 nucleotide sequence: TGTGCCAGCAGCTTGCGGCAGGGGGATGGCTACACCTTC.

The chain employs TRBV29-1 and TRBJ1-1; 9 positions agree with TRBD1. The CDR3 extends over 13 amino acids. The germline gives CDR1 SQVTM, CDR2 ANQGSEA. V gave up 4 bases and J gave up 10 bases; unmatched junction bases: 10. The CDR3 loop reads CSVAGTGLAGAFF. The CDR3 coding sequence is TGCAGCGTTGCCGGGACAGGGTTAGCTGGAGCTTTCTTT.

The gene calls are TRBV11-2 and TRBJ1-6; D is perhaps TRBD1 (6 bases). Trimming removed 4 bases at V and 3 bases at J, with 13 bases between. Germline CDR1 and CDR2: SGHAT and FQNNGV. This CDR3 is 16 amino acids long. CDR3 bases: TGTGCCAGCAGCTCCAGAAGGGGGGACTATAATTCACCCCTCCACTTT. This encodes CASSSRRGDYNSPLHF.

The chain has TRBV6-2 or TRBV6-3 and TRBJ2-2; TRBD2 agrees at 9 bases. This CDR3 spans 16 amino acids. V lost 0 bases, J lost 9 bases, and 8 bases stayed unmatched. Germline V CDR1 and CDR2: MNHEY, SVGEGT. CDR3 nucleotide sequence: TGTGCCAGCAGTTACTCGCCTAGCGGGGTAGTTTGGGAGCTGTTTTTT. Translated: CASSYSPSGVVWELFF.

Only a few counts were recorded for this clone. The chain carries TRBV7-9 and TRBJ1-3; the D is unclear. The CDR3 covers 13 residues. V shed 1 base and J shed 8 bases, with 9 bases lying between them. CDR1 and CDR2 from the germline V gene are SEHNR and FQNEAQ (reference sequence). The CDR3, as DNA: TGTGCCAGCAGCTTAGGGAATACGGACACCATATATTTT. Translating it yields CASSLGNTDTIYF.

The chain joins TRBV6-5 to TRBJ1-1, with 9 bases identical to TRBD1. With 4 bases clipped from V and 10 bases from J, the junction kept 4 bases outside the gene matches. Germline assignment: CDR1 MNHEY and CDR2 SVGAGI. The CDR3 sequence is 12 residues long. In nucleotides, the CDR3 is TGTGCCAGCAGTTCACAGGGGGCACCAGCTTTCTTT. Residues: CASSSQGAPAFF.

This chain joins TRBV28 and TRBJ1-5; D uncertain. The CDR3 is made up of 17 amino acids. The germline V gene encodes CDR1 MDHEN and CDR2 SYDVKM. The germline V and J ends were trimmed by 2 bases and 3 bases, with 17 bases remaining between them. CDR3 nucleotides: TGTGCCAGCAGTTTAGGATCGGGTCGGGCCGTCAATCAGCCCCAGCATTTT. As protein: CASSLGSGRAVNQPQHF.

The chain couples TRBV5-1 to TRBJ1-2; possibly TRBD1 for D (6 bases). Trimming pared 0 bases from V and 4 bases from J, leaving 13 bases between. CDR1 and CDR2 (germline): SGHRS, YFSETQ. The CDR3 is 15 residues long. The CDR3 is CASSLERGVGYGYTF. DNA of the CDR3: TGCGCCAGCAGCTTGGAAAGGGGGGTAGGCTATGGCTACACCTTC.

V and J are TRBV6-6 and TRBJ2-7; 8 bases agree with TRBD1. The length of the CDR3 is 13 residues. J lost 9 bases, V lost 5 bases, and 9 bases had no gene match. Per germline, CDR1 MNHNY and CDR2 SVGAGI (reference sequence). The CDR3 coding sequence is TGTGCCAGCAGTCAGGGGGCTTGGGTGGCGCAGTACTTC. Residues: CASSQGAWVAQYF.

This rearrangement joins TRBV4-3 to TRBJ2-5, with 13 bases identical to TRBD2. The CDR3 runs 15 residues. J lost 5 bases, V lost 3 bases, and 3 bases had no gene match. Germline V gives CDR1 LGHNA, CDR2 YSLEER. The CDR3 DNA reads TGCGCCAGCAGCCACGGGACTAGCGGGGTCGAGACCCAGTACTTC. Amino acid sequence: CASSHGTSGVETQYF.

The rearrangement links TRBV24-1 to TRBJ1-5; the D gene is possibly TRBD1 (6 bases). Germline CDR1 and CDR2: KGHDR and SFDVKD. This CDR3 is 13 amino acids long. Deletions cut 4 bases from V and 9 bases from J, with 12 bases between. CDR3 sequence: CATSDSIQGPQHF. The CDR3 DNA sequence: TGTGCCACCAGTGACTCCATACAGGGGCCCCAGCATTTT.

This rearrangement joins TRBV7-2 to TRBJ1-1; D unresolved. From germline, CDR1 is SGHTA and CDR2 FQGNSA. This CDR3 has 15 residues. V lost 0 bases, J lost 4 bases, and 12 bases lay in between. CDR3: CASSLAVGGTTEAFF. Here the CDR3 DNA reads TGTGCCAGCAGCTTAGCGGTGGGAGGAACCACTGAAGCTTTCTTT.

The V gene is TRBV7-2, the J gene TRBJ1-5, with D possibly being TRBD1 (5 bases). Per germline, CDR1 SGHTA and CDR2 FQGNSA. V was clipped by 5 bases and J by 6 bases, with 8 bases between them. The CDR3 extends over 12 amino acids. The CDR3 DNA reads as TGTGCCAGCAGCCAGAGGGGTCAGCCCCAGCATTTT. Translation: CASSQRGQPQHF.

V is TRBV10-3 and J is TRBJ2-7, with no clear D. Germline CDR1 is ENHRY and CDR2 is SYGVKD. V dropped 5 bases and J dropped 0 bases, with 8 bases sitting between them. The CDR3 runs to 13 residues. The CDR3 sequence is CAISSGVSYEQYF. CDR3 in DNA: TGTGCCATCAGTTCAGGTGTCTCCTACGAGCAGTACTTC.